This TCR beta chain was captured in a study of control samples from healthy donors and cancer patients. Libraries were prepared by immunoSEQ multiplex PCR; TCRdb keeps only in-frame clonotypes and omits some of them. The repertoire holds about 150,000 clones, with 80% to 95% as singletons. V lost 6 bases to trimming and J lost 5 bases, with 7 bases between them. This CDR3 has 11 amino acids. This clone was observed a single time. Sample: blood. This chain uses TRBV12-3 or TRBV12-4 with TRBJ1-1; D call uncertain. This TCR was recovered from a man younger than 35 in good health. CDR3 sequence reads: CASSLSTEAFF. The CDR3 coding sequence is TGTGCCAGCAGCCTGAGTACTGAAGCTTTCTTT.